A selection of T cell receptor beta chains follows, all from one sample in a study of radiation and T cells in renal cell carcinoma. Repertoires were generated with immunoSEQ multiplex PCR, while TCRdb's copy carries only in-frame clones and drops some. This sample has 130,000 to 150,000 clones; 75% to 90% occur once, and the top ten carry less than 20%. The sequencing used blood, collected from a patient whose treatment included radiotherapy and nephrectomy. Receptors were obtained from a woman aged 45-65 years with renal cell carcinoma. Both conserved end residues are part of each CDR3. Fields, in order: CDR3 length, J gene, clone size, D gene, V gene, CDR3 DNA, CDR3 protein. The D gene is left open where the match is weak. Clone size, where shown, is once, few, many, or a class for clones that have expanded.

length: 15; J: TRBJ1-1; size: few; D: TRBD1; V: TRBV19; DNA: TGTGCCAGTAGTATAGCGACAGGGGAATGGACTGAAGCTTTCTTT; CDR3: CASSIATGEWTEAFF
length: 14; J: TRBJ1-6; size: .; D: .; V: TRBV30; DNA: TGTGCCTGCCGTAGGCTCGTTGTAGATTCACCCCTCCACTTT; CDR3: CACRRLVVDSPLHF
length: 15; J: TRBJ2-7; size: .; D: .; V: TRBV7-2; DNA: TGTGCCAGCAGCTTAGAGGATCTCGCTCCTCTCGAGCAGTACTTC; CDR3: CASSLEDLAPLEQYF
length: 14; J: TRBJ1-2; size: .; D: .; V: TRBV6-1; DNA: TGTGCCAGCAGTGAATACTTGACCGGGGATGGCTACACCTTC; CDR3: CASSEYLTGDGYTF
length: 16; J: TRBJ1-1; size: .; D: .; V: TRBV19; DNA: TGTGCCAGTAGTATTGGATCCACCGGGGGAAACACTGAAGCTTTCTTT; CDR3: CASSIGSTGGNTEAFF
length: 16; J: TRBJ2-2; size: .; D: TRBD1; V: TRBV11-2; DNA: TGTGCCAGCAGCCCGGGACAGGGGGCGAACACCGGGGAACTGTTTTTT; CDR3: CASSPGQGANTGELFF
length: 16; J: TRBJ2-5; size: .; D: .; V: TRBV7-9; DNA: TGTGCCAGCAGCCTCATGGGGGGGCGAGTCCAAGAGACCCAGTACTTC; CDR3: CASSLMGGRVQETQYF
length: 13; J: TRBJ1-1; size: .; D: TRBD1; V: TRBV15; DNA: TGTGCCACCAGCAGCAACCACAGGGGGCTTGCTTTCTTT; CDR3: CATSSNHRGLAFF
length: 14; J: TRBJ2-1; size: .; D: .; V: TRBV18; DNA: TGTGCCAGCTCTTCGGGCCCAAACTACAATGAGCAGTTCTTC; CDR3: CASSSGPNYNEQFF
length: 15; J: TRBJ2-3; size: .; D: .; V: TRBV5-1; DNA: TGCGCCAGCAGCTTGGACGGGAGAAGCACAGATACGCAGTATTTT; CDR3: CASSLDGRSTDTQYF
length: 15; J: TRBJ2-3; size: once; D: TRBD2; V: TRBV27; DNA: TGTGCCAGCCGGCTAGCGGGGGGGCAGGTAGATACGCAGTATTTT; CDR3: CASRLAGGQVDTQYF
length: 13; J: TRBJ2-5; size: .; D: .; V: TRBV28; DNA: TGTGCCAGCAGTTTACAACAGCAAGAGACCCAGTACTTC; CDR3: CASSLQQQETQYF
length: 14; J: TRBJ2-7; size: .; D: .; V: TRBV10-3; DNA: TGTGCCATCAGTGAGTCCGGGCCGGGGGAGGAGCAGTACTTC; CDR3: CAISESGPGEEQYF
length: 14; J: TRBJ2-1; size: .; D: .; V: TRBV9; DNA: TGTGCCAGCAGCGTCAATCCGGGCTACAATGAGCAGTTCTTC; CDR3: CASSVNPGYNEQFF
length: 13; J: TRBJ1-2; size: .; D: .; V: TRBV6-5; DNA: TGTGCCAGCAAAAGTCCCTACTCCTATGGCTACACCTTC; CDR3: CASKSPYSYGYTF
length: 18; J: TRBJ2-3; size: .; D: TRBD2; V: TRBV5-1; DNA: TGCGCCAGCAGCTTGAGCGCGTCTAGCGGGCTCCCTGGGGATACGCAGTATTTT; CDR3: CASSLSASSGLPGDTQYF
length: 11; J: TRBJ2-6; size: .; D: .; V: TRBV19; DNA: TGTGCCAGTAGTCCCCTGGGAGTCCTGACTTTC; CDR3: CASSPLGVLTF
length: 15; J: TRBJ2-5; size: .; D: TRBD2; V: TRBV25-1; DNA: TGTGCCAGCAGTTACGCAGCGGGAGGAGGAGAGACCCAGTACTTC; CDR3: CASSYAAGGGETQYF
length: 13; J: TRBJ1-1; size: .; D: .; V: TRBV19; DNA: TGTGCCAGTAGCTCTACTAGGGGCACTGAAGCTTTCTTT; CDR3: CASSSTRGTEAFF
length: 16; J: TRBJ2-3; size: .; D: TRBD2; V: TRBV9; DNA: TGTGCCAGCAGCGTAGAGGTAGCGGGGGGGGCAGATACGCAGTATTTT; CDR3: CASSVEVAGGADTQYF
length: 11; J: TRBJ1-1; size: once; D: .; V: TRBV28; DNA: TGTGCCAGCATAACGGACACTGAAGCTTTCTTT; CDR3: CASITDTEAFF
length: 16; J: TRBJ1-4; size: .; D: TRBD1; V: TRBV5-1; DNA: TGCGCCAGCAGCCTGGGGAGAACAGGGGGCCGGGAAAAACTGTTTTTT; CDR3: CASSLGRTGGREKLFF
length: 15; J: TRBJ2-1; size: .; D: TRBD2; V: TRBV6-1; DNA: TGTGCCAGCAGTGAGTCACTAGCGGGATTCAATGAGCAGTTCTTC; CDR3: CASSESLAGFNEQFF
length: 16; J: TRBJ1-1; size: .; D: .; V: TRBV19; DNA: TGTGCCAGTAGTGCCGCTGGGCGTGGGGTTTTCGCTGAAGCTTTCTTT; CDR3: CASSAAGRGVFAEAFF